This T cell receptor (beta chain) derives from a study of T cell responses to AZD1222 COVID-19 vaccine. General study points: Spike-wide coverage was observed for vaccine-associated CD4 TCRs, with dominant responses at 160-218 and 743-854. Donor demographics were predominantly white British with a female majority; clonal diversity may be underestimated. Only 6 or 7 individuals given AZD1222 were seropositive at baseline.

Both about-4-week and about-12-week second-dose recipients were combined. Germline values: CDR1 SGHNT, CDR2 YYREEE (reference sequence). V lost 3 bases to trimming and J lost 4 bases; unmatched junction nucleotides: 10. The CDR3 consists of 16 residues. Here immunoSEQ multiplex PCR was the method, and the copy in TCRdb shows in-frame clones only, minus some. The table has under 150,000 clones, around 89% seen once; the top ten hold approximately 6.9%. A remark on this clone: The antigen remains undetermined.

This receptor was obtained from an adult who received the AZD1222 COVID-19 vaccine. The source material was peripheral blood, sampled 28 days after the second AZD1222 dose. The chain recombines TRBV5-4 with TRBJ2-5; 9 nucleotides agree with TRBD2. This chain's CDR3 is CASSWSSGGRGETQYF. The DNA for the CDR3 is TGTGCCAGCAGCTGGAGCAGCGGGGGGCGGGGAGAGACCCAGTACTTC.